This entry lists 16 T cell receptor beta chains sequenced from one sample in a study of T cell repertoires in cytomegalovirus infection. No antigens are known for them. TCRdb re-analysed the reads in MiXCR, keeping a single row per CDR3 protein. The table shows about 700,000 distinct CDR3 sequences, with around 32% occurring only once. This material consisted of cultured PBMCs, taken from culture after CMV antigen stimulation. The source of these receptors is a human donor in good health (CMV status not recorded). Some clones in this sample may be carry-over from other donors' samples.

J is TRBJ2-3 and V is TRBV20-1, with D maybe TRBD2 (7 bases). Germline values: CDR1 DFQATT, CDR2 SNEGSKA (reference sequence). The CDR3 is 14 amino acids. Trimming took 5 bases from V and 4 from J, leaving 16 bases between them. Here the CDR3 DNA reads TGCAGTGCTTTAAGTGGGGGGGCCGCAGATACGCAGTATTTT. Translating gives CSALSGGAADTQYF.

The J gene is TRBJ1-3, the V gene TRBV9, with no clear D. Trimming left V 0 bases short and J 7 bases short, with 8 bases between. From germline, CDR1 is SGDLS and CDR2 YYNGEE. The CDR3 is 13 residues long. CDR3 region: CASSVALSNTIYF. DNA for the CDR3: TGTGCCAGCAGCGTAGCTCTTTCTAACACCATATATTTT.

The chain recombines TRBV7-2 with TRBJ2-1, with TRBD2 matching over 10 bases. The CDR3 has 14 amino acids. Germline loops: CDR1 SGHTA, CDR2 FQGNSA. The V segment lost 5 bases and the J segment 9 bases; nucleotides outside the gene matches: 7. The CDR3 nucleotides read TGTGCCAGCAGCGAGCGGGGGGGCGGGGGTGAGCAGTTCTTC. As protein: CASSERGGGGEQFF.

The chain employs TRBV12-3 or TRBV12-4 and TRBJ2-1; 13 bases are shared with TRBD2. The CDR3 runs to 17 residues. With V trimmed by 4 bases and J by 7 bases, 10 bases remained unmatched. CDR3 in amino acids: CASSSSLAGGPGNEQFF. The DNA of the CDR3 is TGTGCCAGCAGTTCGTCACTAGCGGGGGGGCCGGGGAATGAGCAGTTCTTC.

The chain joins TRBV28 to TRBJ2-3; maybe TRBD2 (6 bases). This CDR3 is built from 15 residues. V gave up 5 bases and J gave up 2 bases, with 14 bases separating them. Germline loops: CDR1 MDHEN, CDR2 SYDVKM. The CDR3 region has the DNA TGTGCCAGCAGTACGGGACTCCTCCACACAGATACGCAGTATTTT. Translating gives CASSTGLLHTDTQYF. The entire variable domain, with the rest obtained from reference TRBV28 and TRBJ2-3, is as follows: DVKVTQSSRYLVKRTGEKVFLECVQDMDHENMFWYRQDPGLGLRLIYFSYDVKMKEKGDIPEGYSVSREKKERFSLILESASTNQTSMYLCASSTGLLHTDTQYFGPGTRLTVL.

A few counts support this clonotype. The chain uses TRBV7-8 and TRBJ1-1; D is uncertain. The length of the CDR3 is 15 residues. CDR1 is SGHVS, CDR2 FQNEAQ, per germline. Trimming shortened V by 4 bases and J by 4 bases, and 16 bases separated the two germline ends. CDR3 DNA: TGTGCCAGCAGCTACCGGGTCCCAGGTCGCACTGAAGCTTTCTTT. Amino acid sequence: CASSYRVPGRTEAFF.

CDR3 in amino acids: CASQAQGATLETQYF. The CDR3 DNA reads as TGTGCCAGCCAAGCGCAGGGGGCGACGTTAGAGACCCAGTACTTC. The chain joins TRBV27 to TRBJ2-5; 8 nucleotides match TRBD1. Germline CDR1 and CDR2: MNHEY and SMNVEV (reference sequence). Trimming removed 8 bases from V and 4 bases from J; junction bases left unmatched: 12. The length of the CDR3 is 15 residues.

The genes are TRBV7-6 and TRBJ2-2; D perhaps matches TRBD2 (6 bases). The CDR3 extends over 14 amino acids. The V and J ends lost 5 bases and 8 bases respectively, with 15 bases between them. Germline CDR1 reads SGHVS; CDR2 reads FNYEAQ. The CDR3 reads CASSDTSYSGELFF. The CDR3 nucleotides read TGTGCCAGCAGCGACACTAGCTACTCAGGGGAGCTGTTTTTT.

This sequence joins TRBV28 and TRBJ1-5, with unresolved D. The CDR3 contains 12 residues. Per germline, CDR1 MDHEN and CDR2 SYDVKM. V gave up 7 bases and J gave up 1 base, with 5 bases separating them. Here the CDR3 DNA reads TGTGCCAGCAAGATAAGCAATCAGCCCCAGCATTTT. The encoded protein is CASKISNQPQHF.

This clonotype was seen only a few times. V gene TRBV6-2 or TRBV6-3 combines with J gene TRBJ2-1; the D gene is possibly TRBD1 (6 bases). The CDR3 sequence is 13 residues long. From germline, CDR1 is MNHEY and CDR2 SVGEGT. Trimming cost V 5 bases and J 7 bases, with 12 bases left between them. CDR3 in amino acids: CASSQAQGNEQFF. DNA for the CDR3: TGTGCCAGCAGTCAAGCACAGGGAAATGAGCAGTTCTTC.

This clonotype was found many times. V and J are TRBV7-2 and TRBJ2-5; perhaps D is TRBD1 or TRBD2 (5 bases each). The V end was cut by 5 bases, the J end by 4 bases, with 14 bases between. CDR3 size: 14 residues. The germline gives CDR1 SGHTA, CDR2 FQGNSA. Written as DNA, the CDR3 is TGTGCCAGCAGCCGGGACCCTACCGGAGAGACCCAGTACTTC. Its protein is CASSRDPTGETQYF. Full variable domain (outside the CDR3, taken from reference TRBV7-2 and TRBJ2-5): GAGVSQSPSNKVTEKGKDVELRCDPISGHTALYWYRQSLGQGLEFLIYFQGNSAPDKSGLPSDRFSAERTGGSVSTLTIQRTQQEDSAVYLCASSRDPTGETQYFGPGTRLLVL.

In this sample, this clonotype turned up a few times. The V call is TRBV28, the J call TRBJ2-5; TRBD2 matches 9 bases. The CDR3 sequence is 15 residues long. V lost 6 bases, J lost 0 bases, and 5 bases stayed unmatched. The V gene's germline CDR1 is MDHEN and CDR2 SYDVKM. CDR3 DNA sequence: TGTGCCAGCAGCACGAGCGGGGGGTACCAAGAGACCCAGTACTTC. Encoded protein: CASSTSGGYQETQYF.

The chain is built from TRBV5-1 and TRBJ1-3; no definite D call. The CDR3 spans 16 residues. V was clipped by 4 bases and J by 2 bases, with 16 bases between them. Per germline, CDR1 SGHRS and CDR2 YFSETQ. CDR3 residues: CASSLPRTGTGNTIYF. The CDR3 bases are TGCGCCAGCAGCCTCCCCCGAACGGGGACTGGAAACACCATATATTTT.

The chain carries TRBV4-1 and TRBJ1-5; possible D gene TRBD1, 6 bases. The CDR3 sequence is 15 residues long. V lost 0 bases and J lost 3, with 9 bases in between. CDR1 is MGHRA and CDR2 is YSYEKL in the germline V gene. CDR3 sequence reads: CASSQDRGYNQPQHF. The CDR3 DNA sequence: TGCGCCAGCAGCCAAGACAGGGGTTACAATCAGCCCCAGCATTTT.

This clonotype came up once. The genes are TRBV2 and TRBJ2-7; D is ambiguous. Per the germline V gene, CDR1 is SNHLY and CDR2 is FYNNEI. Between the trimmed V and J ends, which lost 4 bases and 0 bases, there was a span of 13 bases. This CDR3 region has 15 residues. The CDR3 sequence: CASSVWGSSSYEQYF. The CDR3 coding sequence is TGTGCCAGCAGTGTGTGGGGATCCTCCTCCTACGAGCAGTACTTC.

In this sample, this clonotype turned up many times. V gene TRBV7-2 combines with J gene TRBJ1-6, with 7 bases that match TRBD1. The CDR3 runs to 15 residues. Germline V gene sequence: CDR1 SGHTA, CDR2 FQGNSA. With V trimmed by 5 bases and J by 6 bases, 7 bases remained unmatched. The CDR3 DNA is TGTGCCAGCAGCCGTACGACAGGGACTAATTCACCCCTCCACTTT. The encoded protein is CASSRTTGTNSPLHF.